The 21 T cell receptor beta chains below come from one sample, sequenced in a study of beta chain features in type 1 diabetes. Expressed TCRB transcripts were sequenced because the isolated RNA had all been reverse transcribed beforehand. TCRdb keeps only in-frame clones here, not all; method: immunoSEQ multiplex PCR. The sample has a few hundred thousand clones; roughly a fifth are singletons. The sample consisted of naive CD4+ T cells from blood. The origin of the receptors is a woman under 30 in good health.

This clone was recorded a few times. The chain joins TRBV6-6 to TRBJ2-5; 9 bases fit TRBD1. Losses at the gene ends were 7 bases for V and 1 base for J; bases not matched to a gene: 7. CDR1 and CDR2 (germline): MNHNY, SVGAGI (reference sequence). This CDR3 region has 15 residues. CDR3 amino acids: CASIPGQGRQETQYF. CDR3 nucleotide sequence: TGTGCCAGCATACCGGGACAGGGCCGCCAAGAGACCCAGTACTTC.

V usage is TRBV5-1 and J usage is TRBJ2-6, with D unclear. The CDR3 loop spans 15 amino acids. Per the germline V gene, CDR1 is SGHRS and CDR2 is YFSETQ. V dropped 6 bases and J dropped 0 bases, with 10 bases sitting between them. The CDR3 is CASNEELSGANVLTF. The CDR3 region has the DNA TGCGCCAGCAACGAGGAGCTCTCTGGGGCCAACGTCCTGACTTTC.

This clone showed up just a few times. V usage is TRBV5-1 and J usage is TRBJ2-5; D is unresolved. The CDR3 loop spans 16 amino acids. In germline, CDR1 is SGHRS, CDR2 YFSETQ. V was clipped by 4 bases and J by 2 bases, with 18 bases between them. CDR3 amino acids: CASSQSPTIVQETQYF. CDR3 DNA sequence: TGCGCCAGCAGCCAGTCCCCGACAATAGTACAAGAGACCCAGTACTTC.

Remarks on this clone: Within the sample, other DNA sequences also encode this same CDR3. J is TRBJ1-2 and V is TRBV25-1; D is unclear. Germline CDR1 and CDR2: MGHDK and SYGVNS. Trimming shortened V by 1 base and J by 2 bases, and 8 bases separated the two germline ends. This CDR3 is built from 14 residues. CDR3 bases: TGTGCCAGCAGTGAATTAGGAGAGAACTATGGCTACACCTTC. Translated: CASSELGENYGYTF.

With respect to this clone: Other DNA sequences from this sample encode an identical CDR3 as well. This sequence joins TRBV5-1 and TRBJ2-2; TRBD1 agrees at 7 bases. CDR3 length: 15 amino acids. The V gene's germline CDR1 is SGHRS and CDR2 YFSETQ. V shed 4 bases and J 0 bases; nucleotides not matched to a gene: 3. The CDR3 loop reads CASSLGTANTGELFF. The CDR3 DNA reads as TGCGCCAGCAGCCTGGGGACAGCGAACACCGGGGAGCTGTTTTTT.

As DNA, the CDR3 is TGCAGTGCCCGGGGTGTCACTGAAGCTTTCTTT. Translation: CSARGVTEAFF. V gene TRBV20-1 combines with J gene TRBJ1-1; D uncertain. In germline, CDR1 is DFQATT, CDR2 SNEGSKA (reference sequence). With 6 bases removed from V and 4 bases from J, the gap between germline ends came to 9 bases. CDR3 length: 11 residues.

Only a few counts were recorded for this clone. The J gene is TRBJ2-3, the V gene TRBV7-2; 10 bases match TRBD2. After removal of 2 bases from V and 9 bases from J, the junction contained 14 bases not matched to a gene. Germline V CDR1 and CDR2: SGHTA, FQGNSA. This CDR3 contains 17 residues. The CDR3 DNA reads as TGTGCCAGCAGCTTATCCGCGGTAGCGGGGGGCTCGGGAACGCAGTATTTT. Protein: CASSLSAVAGGSGTQYF.

The gene calls are TRBV5-4 and TRBJ2-7; 8 bases agree with TRBD2. The CDR3 is made up of 14 amino acids. Germline CDR1 and CDR2: SGHNT and YYREEE (reference sequence). V was clipped by 1 base and J by 4 bases; unmatched bases: 4. Written as DNA, the CDR3 is TGTGCCAGCAGCTTGATAGCGGGGCCTTACGAGCAGTACTTC. Its translation is CASSLIAGPYEQYF.

This sequence joins TRBV30 and TRBJ2-7; 9 bases fit TRBD2. Unmatched junction bases numbered 8, after V lost 0 bases and J lost 5 bases. The CDR3 has 15 residues. The germline V gene has CDR1 GTSNPN and CDR2 SVGIG (reference sequence). The CDR3 loop reads CAWSVGSGRIDEQYF. The CDR3 DNA sequence: TGTGCCTGGAGTGTCGGGAGCGGGAGGATCGACGAGCAGTACTTC.

The rearrangement links TRBV6-1 to TRBJ1-2; 7 nucleotides align to TRBD1. This CDR3 contains 14 residues. From germline, CDR1 is MNHNS and CDR2 SASEGT. J gave up 4 bases and V 6 bases, and 8 bases lay outside the gene matches. The CDR3 loop is CASSSTGTSYGYTF. The CDR3 nucleotides read TGTGCCAGCAGCTCGACAGGGACAAGCTATGGCTACACCTTC.

This chain joins TRBV20-1 and TRBJ1-2, with TRBD1 as a possible D gene (5 bases). V lost 3 bases and J 8 bases, leaving 10 bases between the germline ends. The germline CDR1 and CDR2 sequences are DFQATT and SNEGSKA (reference sequence). The CDR3 totals 11 residues. The CDR3 DNA reads as TGCAGTGCTAGGGGGCTCGGGGGCTACACCTTC. This gives the protein CSARGLGGYTF.

The CDR3 coding sequence is TGTGCCAGCAGGTCCTTGAAAACTGGGACAGAAAACATTCAGTACTTC. This codes for CASRSLKTGTENIQYF. The chain uses TRBV7-9 and TRBJ2-4; 7 bases agree with TRBD1. The germline V gene encodes CDR1 SEHNR and CDR2 FQNEAQ (reference sequence). The CDR3 sequence is 16 residues long. V lost 6 bases and J lost 5; bases outside the gene matches: 13.

J is TRBJ2-5 and V is TRBV11-1; possibly TRBD1 for D (6 bases). The CDR3 length is 14 residues. The V gene lost 2 bases and the J gene lost 3 bases, with 10 bases spanning the gap. CDR1 and CDR2 (germline): SGHAT, FQDESV (reference sequence). The CDR3 DNA sequence: TGTGCCAGCAGCTTACTGGGACATAAAGAGACCCAGTACTTC. This codes for CASSLLGHKETQYF.

This chain joins TRBV7-8 and TRBJ1-2; 9 bases align to TRBD1. The germline gives CDR1 SGHVS, CDR2 FQNEAQ. V dropped 5 bases and J dropped 3; count of bases not matched to a gene: 10. There are 16 residues in the CDR3. The CDR3 region is CASSPTPWDRDYGYTF. The CDR3 DNA reads TGTGCCAGCAGCCCCACACCCTGGGACAGGGACTATGGCTACACCTTC. The whole variable domain, remainder taken from reference TRBV7-8 and TRBJ1-2, is GAGVSQSPRYKVAKRGQDVALRCDPISGHVSLFWYQQALGQGPEFLTYFQNEAQLDKSGLPSDRFFAERPEGSVSTLKIQRTQQEDSAVYLCASSPTPWDRDYGYTFGSGTRLTVV.

The CDR3 DNA is TGTGCCAGCAGCTTGGGTCGGTCGAACACTGAAGCTTTCTTT. The encoded protein is CASSLGRSNTEAFF. V usage is TRBV5-4 and J usage is TRBJ1-1; D remains unclear. CDR1 is SGHNT and CDR2 is YYREEE in the germline V gene (reference sequence). The CDR3 runs to 14 residues. Trimming stripped 0 bases from V and 1 base from J, with 7 bases between.

V gene TRBV30 combines with J gene TRBJ2-7, with 9 bases fitting TRBD2. Germline-derived CDR1 and CDR2 are GTSNPN and SVGIG (reference sequence). V gave up 4 bases and J gave up 2 bases; unmatched junction bases: 3. This CDR3 is built from 13 residues. The CDR3 nucleotides are TGTGCCTGGACTCTAGCGGGAACCTACGAGCAGTACTTC. It yields the protein CAWTLAGTYEQYF.

The chain has TRBV5-6 and TRBJ1-5, with a weak D call TRBD1 (6 bases). The V gene lost 4 bases and the J gene lost 1 base, with 12 bases spanning the gap. CDR1 is SGHDT, CDR2 YYEEEE, per germline. CDR3 size: 15 residues. Here the CDR3 reads CASSTLGQSNQPQHF. CDR3 nucleotides: TGTGCCAGCAGCACCTTGGGACAAAGCAATCAGCCCCAGCATTTT. Supplemented by reference TRBV5-6 and TRBJ1-5, the full variable domain reads DAGVTQSPTHLIKTRGQQVTLRCSPKSGHDTVSWYQQALGQGPQFIFQYYEEEERQRGNFPDRFSGHQFPNYSSELNVNALLLGDSALYLCASSTLGQSNQPQHFGDGTRLSIL.

The chain combines TRBV9 with TRBJ2-1; D is unresolved. Trimming pared 0 bases from V and 1 base from J, leaving 8 bases between. Germline values: CDR1 SGDLS, CDR2 YYNGEE. CDR3 length equals 15 residues. Here the CDR3 DNA reads TGTGCCAGCAGCGTAGGTGGAGCATCCTACAATGAGCAGTTCTTC. Translation gives CASSVGGASYNEQFF.

The CDR3 bases are TGTGCCAGCAGCTCTGACTACGGCGGGCGAAATGAGCAGTTCTTC. Translation gives CASSSDYGGRNEQFF. This chain connects TRBV5-8 to TRBJ2-1, with D possibly TRBD2 on 5 matching bases. The CDR3 runs 15 residues. Germline CDR1 SGHTS, CDR2 YDEGEE. The V end was cut by 3 bases, the J end by 7 bases, with 17 bases between.

This clone has only a few counts. The rearrangement links TRBV5-6 to TRBJ2-2; 9 bases line up with TRBD2. Germline CDR1 reads SGHDT; CDR2 reads YYEEEE. The CDR3 has 17 residues. After removal of 2 bases from V and 0 bases from J, the junction contained 5 bases not matched to a gene. CDR3 protein: CASSLKRGEPNTGELFF. In DNA, the CDR3 is TGTGCCAGCAGCTTAAAGCGGGGGGAGCCGAACACCGGGGAGCTGTTTTTT.

This clone came up a few times. The chain uses TRBV28 and TRBJ2-7, with TRBD2 identical over 7 bases. The CDR3 runs to 14 residues. Per the germline V gene, CDR1 is MDHEN and CDR2 is SYDVKM. The V segment lost 5 bases and the J segment 4 bases; nucleotides outside the gene matches: 8. CDR3 region: CASSVLANTYEQYF. As DNA, the CDR3 is TGTGCCAGCAGTGTACTAGCGAACACTTACGAGCAGTACTTC.